Presented here are 26 T cell receptor beta chains from one specimen sequenced in a study of identical twins. One entry per CDR3 protein, called by TCRdb with MiXCR from the 5' RACE reads. The sample holds about 280,000 distinct CDR3 sequences; about 8.9% are singletons and the top ten take less than 2.5%. This sample also belongs to another study, concerning yellow fever vaccine responses in identical twins.

Sequencing was carried out using memory (CD45RO+) T cells sorted from blood. The receptors were gathered from a woman younger than 35 in good health.

The CDR3 sequence: CATSIHNEQFF. CDR3 nucleotides: TGTGCCACCAGCATCCACAATGAGCAGTTCTTC. The chain links TRBV15 to TRBJ2-1; D not resolved. Germline CDR1 is LNHNV and CDR2 is YYDKDF (reference sequence). This CDR3 has 11 residues. Between the trimmed V and J ends, which lost 4 bases and 5 bases, there was a span of 3 bases.

Remarks on this clonotype: A junction boundary mismatches the germline segment, possibly from a read error. The J gene is TRBJ2-7, the V gene TRBV6-5; 7 bases are a match to TRBD2. Germline V gene data show CDR1 as MNHEY and CDR2 as SVGAGI. There are 11 residues in the CDR3. CDR3 protein: CASNGGSVTLF. The CDR3 bases are TGTGCCAGCAACGGGGGGTCCGTGACCTTATTC.

The chain recombines TRBV5-1 with TRBJ1-1; D gene ambiguous. V was trimmed by 4 bases and J by 7 bases, leaving 17 bases between them. The CDR3 covers 14 residues. Germline lookup yields CDR1 SGHRS and CDR2 YFSETQ. The CDR3 spells CASSPEWTSGEAFF. The CDR3 DNA follows: TGCGCCAGCAGCCCCGAGTGGACTTCAGGTGAAGCTTTCTTT.

This clonotype was seen many times. This rearrangement joins TRBV12-3 or TRBV12-4 to TRBJ1-1, with D possibly being TRBD1 (5 bases). Trimming stripped 3 bases from V and 0 bases from J, with 8 bases between. The CDR3 consists of 14 residues. The CDR3 DNA is TGTGCCAGCAGTTTGGCGGGGGTGAACACTGAAGCTTTCTTT. Encoded protein: CASSLAGVNTEAFF.

This chain uses TRBV6-5 with TRBJ1-2, with TRBD1 identical over 8 bases. The CDR3 sequence is 15 residues long. J was trimmed by 2 bases and V by 0 bases; bases with no gene match: 2. Germline V gene data show CDR1 as MNHEY and CDR2 as SVGAGI. The CDR3 sequence: CASSYSRTGNYGYTF. CDR3 DNA: TGTGCCAGCAGTTACTCGAGGACAGGGAACTATGGCTACACCTTC.

The rearrangement links TRBV20-1 to TRBJ2-5, with 15 bases aligning to TRBD2. V dropped 4 bases and J dropped 3; count of bases not matched to a gene: 12. Germline V gene lookup returns CDR1 DFQATT and CDR2 SNEGSKA (reference sequence). CDR3 length: 18 amino acids. The CDR3 here is CSAKVLGLAGGPKETQYF. CDR3 nucleotide sequence: TGCAGTGCTAAGGTCCTAGGACTAGCGGGAGGGCCGAAAGAGACCCAGTACTTC.

This clonotype turned up a few times. The rearrangement uses TRBV24-1 and TRBJ2-1; TRBD2 aligns across 7 bases. From germline, CDR1 is KGHDR and CDR2 SFDVKD. Trimming removed 2 bases from V and 0 bases from J; junction bases left unmatched: 9. This CDR3 has 18 residues. The CDR3 DNA follows: TGTGCCACCAGTGATTCTGGGGGGGTGGGTAGCTCCTACAATGAGCAGTTCTTC. The encoded protein is CATSDSGGVGSSYNEQFF.

This clonotype has only a few counts. The V call is TRBV24-1, the J call TRBJ2-1, with TRBD2 matching over 14 bases. The ends lost 3 bases at V and 0 bases at J; junction bases unmatched: 3. The CDR3 loop spans 18 amino acids. Per germline, CDR1 KGHDR and CDR2 SFDVKD. CDR3 sequence reads: CATSDAGTSGSSYNEQFF. In nucleotides, the CDR3 is TGTGCCACCAGTGATGCCGGGACTAGCGGGAGCTCCTACAATGAGCAGTTCTTC.

The chain has TRBV4-1 and TRBJ1-1; D not resolved. The ends were cut back, 3 bases at V and 5 bases at J, with 16 bases in the middle. This CDR3 has 15 residues. In germline, CDR1 is MGHRA, CDR2 YSYEKL. The CDR3 loop reads CASSHPAKGGTEAFF. CDR3 nucleotide sequence: TGCGCCAGCAGCCACCCGGCCAAGGGTGGGACTGAAGCTTTCTTT.

The rearrangement joins TRBV6-5 to TRBJ1-2, with 10 bases lining up with TRBD1. Unmatched junction bases numbered 17, after V lost 3 bases and J lost 4 bases. Germline-derived CDR1 and CDR2 are MNHEY and SVGAGI. CDR3 length: 19 residues. The CDR3 nucleotides are TGTGCCAGCAGTTATAAGGCCCCCGGGACAGGGGAATTCATCTATGGCTACACCTTC. It is translated as CASSYKAPGTGEFIYGYTF.

This chain joins TRBV12-5 and TRBJ2-7; TRBD2 aligns across 16 bases. V lost 6 bases and J lost 3; bases outside the gene matches: 8. Looked up from germline, CDR1 is LGHNT and CDR2 is FRNRAP. The CDR3 totals 17 residues. The CDR3 spells CASGRGTSGRAVYEQYF. In DNA form, the CDR3 reads TGTGCTAGTGGCCGGGGGACTAGCGGGAGGGCAGTCTACGAGCAGTACTTC.

The sample holds many counts of this clonotype. The rearrangement joins TRBV6-5 to TRBJ1-2, with no clear D. CDR1 is MNHEY and CDR2 is SVGAGI in the germline V gene. Trimming left V 0 bases short and J 4 bases short, with 12 bases between. The CDR3 consists of 15 residues. This CDR3 is CASSYSGNGAYGYTF. CDR3 bases: TGTGCCAGCAGTTACTCTGGGAATGGAGCCTATGGCTACACCTTC.

The chain uses TRBV4-2 and TRBJ1-1, with TRBD1 identical over 11 bases. With 0 bases clipped from V and 6 bases from J, the junction kept 3 bases outside the gene matches. The CDR3 contains 15 residues. Germline CDR1 LGHNA, CDR2 YNFKEQ. The CDR3 reads CASSQDGQGASEAFF. The CDR3 region has the DNA TGTGCCAGCAGCCAAGATGGACAGGGGGCGTCTGAAGCTTTCTTT.

This clonotype was observed at least ten times. The V call is TRBV3-1, the J call TRBJ2-3; D is undetermined. V gave up 1 base and J gave up 3 bases, with 2 bases separating them. This CDR3 has 12 residues. Germline CDR1 and CDR2: LGHDT and YNNKEL (reference sequence). The CDR3 DNA sequence: TGTGCCAGCAGCCAAGTGACAGATACGCAGTATTTT. It codes for CASSQVTDTQYF.

The table lists this clonotype with many counts. CDR3 sequence: CASSNKGPPYEQYV. CDR3 DNA: TGTGCCAGCAGCAACAAGGGACCCCCCTACGAGCAGTACGTC. The chain uses TRBV6-1 and TRBJ2-7; D is tentatively TRBD1 or TRBD2 (5 bases each). V was cut by 6 bases and J by 2 bases, with 14 bases left in between. The CDR3 length is 14 residues. The germline CDR1 and CDR2 sequences are MNHNS and SASEGT.

The table lists this clonotype with many counts. J is TRBJ2-3 and V is TRBV12-3 or TRBV12-4; 11 nucleotides agree with TRBD2. With 4 bases clipped from V and 4 bases from J, the junction kept 4 bases outside the gene matches. CDR3 length: 15 amino acids. Here the CDR3 reads CASSSMGLAADTQYF. The CDR3 nucleotides read TGTGCCAGCAGTTCCATGGGACTAGCGGCAGATACGCAGTATTTT.

This clonotype was recorded a few times. CDR3 protein: CASSRTGTVGETQYF. CDR3 sequence (DNA): TGTGCCAGCAGCCGTACCGGGACTGTCGGGGAGACCCAGTACTTC. This chain uses TRBV3-1 with TRBJ2-5; tentatively, D is TRBD2 (6 bases). The V and J ends lost 4 bases and 5 bases respectively, with 17 bases between them. The CDR3 is made up of 15 amino acids. Germline V gene data show CDR1 as LGHDT and CDR2 as YNNKEL (reference sequence).

Ten or more counts support this clonotype. The chain has TRBV20-1 and TRBJ2-1; 15 bases map to TRBD2. Germline values: CDR1 DFQATT, CDR2 SNEGSKA (reference sequence). V gave up 5 bases and J gave up 1 base; unmatched junction bases: 6. CDR3 length: 17 residues. The CDR3 DNA reads as TGCAGTGCTCCGGGACTAGCGGGAGGCCGTTCCTACAATGAGCAGTTCTTC. Translating it yields CSAPGLAGGRSYNEQFF.

This clonotype was seen at least ten times. The chain recombines TRBV24-1 with TRBJ1-2; 7 bases are shared with TRBD1. The trim removed 4 bases at V and 3 bases at J, leaving 4 bases unmatched. The CDR3 sequence is 14 residues long. CDR1 is KGHDR, CDR2 SFDVKD, per germline. CDR3 in DNA: TGTGCCACCAGTGACGCACAGGGGCACTATGGCTACACCTTC. Amino acids: CATSDAQGHYGYTF.

The rearrangement uses TRBV3-1 and TRBJ2-5; weak D call: TRBD1 (5 bases). Germline-derived CDR1 and CDR2 are LGHDT and YNNKEL (reference sequence). V lost 3 bases to trimming and J lost 2 bases, with 25 bases between them. The CDR3 is 19 residues long. The CDR3 reads CASSHPSGIETVLQETQYF. The CDR3 DNA is TGTGCCAGCAGCCACCCCTCTGGGATAGAGACAGTTTTGCAAGAGACCCAGTACTTC.

The chain carries TRBV20-1 and TRBJ2-7, with 13 bases identical to TRBD2. With 5 bases clipped from V and 5 bases from J, the junction kept 6 bases outside the gene matches. The CDR3 is 14 amino acids. Germline values: CDR1 DFQATT, CDR2 SNEGSKA (reference sequence). The CDR3 region has the DNA TGCAGTGCTGCACTAGCGGGAGGGCCCCACGAGCAGTACTTC. This gives the protein CSAALAGGPHEQYF.

The V gene is TRBV7-9, the J gene TRBJ2-5, with 8 bases that match TRBD1. V dropped 5 bases and J dropped 1; count of bases not matched to a gene: 6. CDR1 is SEHNR and CDR2 is FQNEAQ in the germline V gene (reference sequence). The CDR3 contains 15 residues. CDR3 protein: CASSRIGQGQETQYF. The CDR3 DNA follows: TGTGCCAGCAGCCGAATCGGACAGGGCCAAGAGACCCAGTACTTC.

The V call is TRBV20-1, the J call TRBJ2-3, with D hard to call. The CDR3 is 13 amino acids. Trimming stripped 4 bases from V and 1 base from J, with 9 bases between. Per germline, CDR1 DFQATT and CDR2 SNEGSKA (reference sequence). This chain's CDR3 is CSATLGGTDTQYF. CDR3 in DNA: TGCAGTGCTACGCTCGGTGGCACAGATACGCAGTATTTT.

The chain uses TRBV7-2 and TRBJ2-3; 8 bases line up with TRBD2. This CDR3 comprises 18 residues. Germline assignment: CDR1 SGHTA and CDR2 FQGNSA. Germline trimming cut 1 base from V and 4 bases from J; bases unmatched to any gene: 13. The DNA for the CDR3 is TGTGCCAGCAGCTTAGTCGGGCCGGGGGGGAATTTAGCAGATACGCAGTATTTT. This translates into CASSLVGPGGNLADTQYF.

The CDR3 sequence is CSATTQGKTNYGYTF. DNA of the CDR3: TGCAGTGCTACTACACAGGGAAAAACTAACTATGGCTACACCTTC. This chain connects TRBV20-1 to TRBJ1-2; D perhaps matches TRBD1 (6 bases). This CDR3 is 15 amino acids long. Germline V gene sequence: CDR1 DFQATT, CDR2 SNEGSKA (reference sequence). The germline V and J ends were trimmed by 4 bases and 0 bases, with 15 bases remaining between them.

This chain connects TRBV7-9 to TRBJ2-7, with 8 bases matching TRBD1. Germline V CDR1 and CDR2: SEHNR, FQNEAQ (reference sequence). The V and J ends lost 5 bases and 0 bases, in that order; junction bases with no gene match: 6. CDR3 length equals 15 residues. The CDR3, as DNA: TGTGCCAGCAGCCCGGGGACAGGCCGCTCCTACGAGCAGTACTTC. As protein: CASSPGTGRSYEQYF.